This T cell receptor (beta chain) emerged from a study of T cells in Graves' hyperthyroidism and ophthalmopathy. This clonotype was observed at least ten times. Germline CDR1 reads SGHRS; CDR2 reads YFSETQ. The V end lost 0 bases, the J end lost 0 bases, and 12 bases lay between the germline ends. This CDR3 spans 16 amino acids. The CDR3 regions of TCR beta were amplified from RNA transcripts. The HTBI primer set drove a first-round RT-PCR of the TCR CDR3. TCRdb passed the multiplex PCR reads through MiXCR, listing each CDR3 protein once. The table shows hundreds of thousands of distinct CDR3 sequences, with about 17% occurring only once.

The sample comprised blood. The chain has TRBV5-1 and TRBJ1-1, with unresolved D. This TCR was sampled from a woman between 50 and 59 years old with Graves' hyperthyroidism that later progressed to Graves' ophthalmopathy. CDR3 in amino acids: CASSLAGRTMNTEAFF. In nucleotides, the CDR3 is TGCGCCAGCAGCTTGGCCGGCAGAACTATGAACACTGAAGCTTTCTTT.